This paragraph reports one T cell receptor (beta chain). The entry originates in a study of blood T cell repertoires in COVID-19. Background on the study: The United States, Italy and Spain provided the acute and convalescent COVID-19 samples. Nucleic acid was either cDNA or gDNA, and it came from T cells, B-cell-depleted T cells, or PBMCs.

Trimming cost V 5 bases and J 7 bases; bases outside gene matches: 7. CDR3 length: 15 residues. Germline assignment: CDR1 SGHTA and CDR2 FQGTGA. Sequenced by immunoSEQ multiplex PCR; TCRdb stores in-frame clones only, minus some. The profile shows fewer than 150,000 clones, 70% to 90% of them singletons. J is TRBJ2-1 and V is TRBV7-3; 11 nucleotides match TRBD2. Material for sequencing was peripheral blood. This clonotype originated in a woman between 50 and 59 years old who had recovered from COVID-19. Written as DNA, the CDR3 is TGTGCCAGCAGCCCCACTAGCGGGAGCCGGAATGAGCAGTTCTTC. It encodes CASSPTSGSRNEQFF.